Detailed here is one TCR beta chain. As yet, its antigen is unknown. The data were obtained in a study of shared clonotypes between healthy human individuals. As for the study in general: The cohort comprised a couple of women and a few men. Their ages spanned 18 to 49 years. Study findings and constraints: Naive CD4 clonotypes were shared across a handful of donors at roughly 5%.

TCRdb's table, derived via immunoSEQ multiplex PCR, lists solely in-frame clones and lacks some. The table shows over 300,000 clones, with roughly 84% occurring only once. Trimming stripped 2 bases from V and 5 bases from J, with 7 bases between. Germline V CDR1 and CDR2: MGHRA, YSYEKL. The CDR3 runs to 13 residues. The V and J genes are TRBV4-1 and TRBJ2-1, with D uncertain. The origin of this receptor is a young man in good health. Input material: memory CD8+ T cells sorted from blood. Subset in this sample: CD45RO+ cells pooled with CCR7-negative TemRA cells. CDR3 region: CASSQLGDNEQFF. CDR3 nucleotides: TGCGCCAGCAGCCAATTGGGTGACAATGAGCAGTTCTTC.